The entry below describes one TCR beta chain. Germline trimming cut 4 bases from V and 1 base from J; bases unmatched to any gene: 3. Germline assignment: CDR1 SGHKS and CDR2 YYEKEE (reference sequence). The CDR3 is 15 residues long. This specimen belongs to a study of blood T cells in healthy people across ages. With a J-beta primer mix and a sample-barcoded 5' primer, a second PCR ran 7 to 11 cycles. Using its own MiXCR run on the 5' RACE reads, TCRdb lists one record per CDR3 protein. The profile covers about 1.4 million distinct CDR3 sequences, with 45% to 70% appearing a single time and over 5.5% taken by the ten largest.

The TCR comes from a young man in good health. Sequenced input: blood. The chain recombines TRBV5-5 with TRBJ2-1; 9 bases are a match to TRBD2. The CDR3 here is CASSDLAGSYNEQFF. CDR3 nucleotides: TGTGCCAGCAGCGACCTAGCGGGGTCCTACAATGAGCAGTTCTTC. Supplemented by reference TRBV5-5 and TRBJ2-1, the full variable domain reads DAGVTQSPTHLIKTRGQQVTLRCSPISGHKSVSWYQQVLGQGPQFIFQYYEKEERGRGNFPDRFSARQFPNYSSELNVNALLLGDSALYLCASSDLAGSYNEQFFGPGTRLTVL.